These 28 T cell receptor beta chains originate from one sample sequenced in a study of blood T cell repertoires in COVID-19. Only in-frame clones appear in the TCRdb table, and some are missing; sequencing was by immunoSEQ multiplex PCR. The data show about 260,000 clones, approximately 89% seen once. The sample consisted of peripheral blood. The receptors originated from a woman aged 70 to 79 with COVID-19, enrolled during active disease.

V gene TRBV19 combines with J gene TRBJ1-2, with D possibly being TRBD1 (5 bases). The CDR3 is 15 amino acids. V was pared by 9 bases and J by 4 bases, with 21 bases between. The germline CDR1 and CDR2 sequences are LNHDA and SQIVND (reference sequence). In nucleotides, the CDR3 is TGTGCCAGCACAAGTCAGGGCAATAGTTTCTATGGCTACACCTTC. Its protein product is CASTSQGNSFYGYTF.

This clone was recorded once. The V gene is TRBV9, the J gene TRBJ1-6, with TRBD1 identical over 7 bases. V gave up 3 bases and J gave up 7 bases; unmatched junction bases: 4. The CDR3 length is 14 residues. Germline values: CDR1 SGDLS, CDR2 YYNGEE. CDR3 region: CASSAGQENSPLHF. In DNA, the CDR3 is TGTGCCAGCAGCGCAGGACAGGAGAATTCACCCCTCCACTTT.

The J gene is TRBJ2-5, the V gene TRBV3-1 (or the pseudogene TRBV3-2); D is perhaps TRBD2 (5 bases). V lost 0 bases and J lost 3, with 11 bases in between. Germline V gene data show CDR1 as LGHDT and CDR2 as YNNKEL (reference sequence). The CDR3 consists of 15 residues. The CDR3 here is CASSQDVRAEETQYF. CDR3 nucleotide sequence: TGTGCCAGCAGCCAAGATGTGCGAGCGGAAGAGACCCAGTACTTC.

The chain employs TRBV24-1 and TRBJ1-4; 10 bases agree with TRBD1. With V trimmed by 4 bases and J by 5 bases, 3 bases remained unmatched. Looked up from germline, CDR1 is KGHDR and CDR2 is SFDVKD. The CDR3 length is 15 residues. CDR3 nucleotide sequence: TGTGCCACCAGTGAGCCGGGACAGGGGAATGAAAAACTGTTTTTT. It is translated as CATSEPGQGNEKLFF.

This sequence joins TRBV6-5 and TRBJ2-5; TRBD2 matches 9 bases. The CDR3 is 14 residues long. Germline CDR1 is MNHEY and CDR2 is SVGAGI. J gave up 5 bases and V 6 bases, and 7 bases lay outside the gene matches. In DNA form, the CDR3 reads TGTGCCAGCAGGGTTAGCGGGAGTAGGGAGACCCAGTACTTC. Protein product: CASRVSGSRETQYF.

The chain's CDR3 is CASTFSTNTEAFF. CDR3 DNA: TGTGCCAGCACCTTTTCTACGAACACTGAAGCTTTCTTT. This sequence joins TRBV6-5 and TRBJ1-1; D not resolved. Between the trimmed V and J ends, which lost 7 bases and 1 base, there was a span of 10 bases. The CDR3 spans 13 residues. The V gene's germline CDR1 is MNHEY and CDR2 SVGAGI.

This clone was recorded once. The gene calls are TRBV7-9 and TRBJ1-2; D is uncertain. V was trimmed by 1 base and J by 4 bases, leaving 7 bases between them. This CDR3 spans 13 amino acids. Germline CDR1 reads SEHNR; CDR2 reads FQNEAQ (reference sequence). CDR3 sequence: CASSLVVPYGYTF. CDR3 nucleotide sequence: TGTGCCAGCAGCTTAGTAGTCCCCTATGGCTACACCTTC.

The chain combines TRBV5-6 with TRBJ1-2; 11 bases align to TRBD1. CDR1 is SGHDT, CDR2 YYEEEE, per germline. V lost 5 bases to trimming and J lost 8 bases; unmatched junction nucleotides: 2. The CDR3 is made up of 12 amino acids. The CDR3 protein is CASRGQGAGYTF. CDR3 sequence (DNA): TGTGCCAGCAGAGGACAGGGGGCGGGCTACACCTTC.

The chain carries TRBV12-2 and TRBJ2-3; the table gives TRBD2 as D, unverified against the DNA. TRBV12-2 is deemed a pseudogene. The CDR3 length is 17 residues. CDR3 nucleotide sequence: TGTGCAAGTCGCTTAGCGACTAGCGCCGAATACACAGATACGCAGTATTTT. Protein sequence: CASRLATSAEYTDTQYF.

The chain employs TRBV29-1 and TRBJ1-3; the match to TRBD1 covers 7 bases. This CDR3 region has 16 residues. Per germline, CDR1 SQVTM and CDR2 ANQGSEA. V lost 0 bases and J lost 0; bases outside the gene matches: 5. The CDR3 coding sequence is TGCAGCGTTGAAGAAGTCGGGACAGTCTCTGGAAACACCATATATTTT. Translating it yields CSVEEVGTVSGNTIYF.

The CDR3 DNA reads as TGTGCCAGCAGAGACAGTAGGGACTCTCTTATACAAGAGACCCAGTACTTC. Its translation: CASRDSRDSLIQETQYF. The rearrangement joins TRBV28 to TRBJ2-5; maybe TRBD2 (6 bases). CDR3 length equals 17 residues. Between the trimmed V and J ends, which lost 6 bases and 2 bases, there was a span of 22 bases. Germline assignment: CDR1 MDHEN and CDR2 SYDVKM.

On this clone itself: Distinct nucleotide sequences in the sample also encode this CDR3. The rearrangement uses TRBV3-1 (or the pseudogene TRBV3-2) and TRBJ1-1; 7 positions agree with TRBD1. The CDR3 covers 14 residues. The germline V gene encodes CDR1 LGHDT and CDR2 YNNKEL (reference sequence). Trimming took 4 bases from V and 1 from J; bases not matched to a gene: 3. This CDR3 reads CASSLQGRNTEAFF. As DNA, the CDR3 is TGTGCCAGCAGCCTACAGGGGAGGAACACTGAAGCTTTCTTT.

The chain carries TRBV28 and TRBJ2-7, with 8 nucleotides matching TRBD1. Germline loops: CDR1 MDHEN, CDR2 SYDVKM. This CDR3 has 14 amino acids. With V trimmed by 5 bases and J by 2 bases, 5 bases remained unmatched. DNA for the CDR3: TGTGCCAGCAGTCCGCGGGGACAGGCCTACGAGCAGTACTTC. Translating it yields CASSPRGQAYEQYF.

V is TRBV19 and J is TRBJ2-7; 8 bases align to TRBD1. The CDR3 totals 11 residues. With 5 bases clipped from V and 13 bases from J, the junction kept 7 bases outside the gene matches. The germline CDR1 and CDR2 sequences are LNHDA and SQIVND (reference sequence). The CDR3 protein is CASSQGAEIYF. The DNA of the CDR3 is TGTGCCAGTAGTCAGGGGGCGGAAATCTACTTC.

The chain joins TRBV29-1 to TRBJ1-2; maybe TRBD1 (6 bases). CDR1 and CDR2 (germline): SQVTM, ANQGSEA. The CDR3 covers 13 residues. V gave up 8 bases and J gave up 7 bases, with 20 bases separating them. The CDR3 DNA follows: TGCAGCCTCCGGGGGGGCGAATTGGGTGGCTACACCTTC. It is translated as CSLRGGELGGYTF.

This clone showed up just once. J is TRBJ2-1 and V is TRBV5-6, with 11 positions matching TRBD1. Germline assignment: CDR1 SGHDT and CDR2 YYEEEE. The CDR3 loop spans 14 amino acids. J lost 9 bases, V lost 3 bases, and 5 bases had no gene match. In DNA form, the CDR3 reads TGTGCCAGCAGCTGGGGACAGGGGGTAGCTGAGCAGTTCTTC. Its translation is CASSWGQGVAEQFF.

The CDR3 loop reads CASSLYGRRYEQYF. The CDR3 region has the DNA TGTGCCAGCAGTTTATATGGGCGACGCTACGAGCAGTACTTC. V and J are TRBV27 and TRBJ2-7, with unresolved D. The CDR3 totals 14 residues. V gave up 1 base and J gave up 3 bases, with 10 bases separating them. Germline-derived CDR1 and CDR2 are MNHEY and SMNVEV (reference sequence).

V gene TRBV28 combines with J gene TRBJ1-5; D is uncertain. V shed 4 bases and J shed 2 bases, with 15 bases lying between them. Germline V gene data show CDR1 as MDHEN and CDR2 as SYDVKM. The CDR3 covers 16 residues. The DNA for the CDR3 is TGTGCCAGCAGTTCGGTCCGCCGGGTTCGCAATCAGCCCCAGCATTTT. The encoded protein is CASSSVRRVRNQPQHF.

The chain couples TRBV30 to TRBJ1-1; perhaps TRBD1 as D (5 bases). The CDR3 runs 13 residues. The V end was cut by 2 bases, the J end by 3 bases, with 10 bases between. Looked up from germline, CDR1 is GTSNPN and CDR2 is SVGIG (reference sequence). Written as DNA, the CDR3 is TGTGCCTGGAGTTCCAGGGTGGACACTGAAGCTTTCTTT. Its translation: CAWSSRVDTEAFF.

The chain is built from TRBV11-3 and TRBJ1-1; 8 bases match TRBD1. From germline, CDR1 is SGHNT and CDR2 YENEEA. J lost 4 bases, V lost 5 bases, and 12 bases had no gene match. The CDR3 has 16 residues. The CDR3 sequence is CASSLATGQDITEAFF. The CDR3 DNA follows: TGTGCCAGCAGCCTAGCCACGGGACAGGACATCACTGAAGCTTTCTTT. The variable domain in full, completed from reference TRBV11-3 and TRBJ1-1, reads EAGVVQSPRYKIIEKKQPVAFWCNPISGHNTLYWYLQNLGQGPELLIRYENEEAVDDSQLPKDRFSAERLKGVDSTLKIQPAELGDSAVYLCASSLATGQDITEAFFGQGTRLTVV.

The rearrangement uses TRBV27 and TRBJ2-5, with 10 bases fitting TRBD1. Germline V gives CDR1 MNHEY, CDR2 SMNVEV (reference sequence). CDR3 size: 16 residues. After removal of 5 bases from V and 4 bases from J, the junction contained 10 bases not matched to a gene. CDR3 in DNA: TGTGCCAGCAGTCCCAGACAGGGGGCTGTGGGAGAGACCCAGTACTTC. This sequence encodes CASSPRQGAVGETQYF.

The chain carries TRBV11-1 and TRBJ2-1; 11 bases line up with TRBD2. This CDR3 has 15 amino acids. Trimming cost V 5 bases and J 5 bases; bases outside gene matches: 5. The germline gives CDR1 SGHAT, CDR2 FQDESV (reference sequence). CDR3 in DNA: TGTGCCAGCAGCCCGCCGGGACTAGCGGACAATGAGCAGTTCTTC. Its translation is CASSPPGLADNEQFF.

This clone was picked up one time. The chain uses TRBV5-1 and TRBJ2-3, with 7 bases identical to TRBD1. This CDR3 is built from 13 residues. V was clipped by 7 bases and J by 5 bases; unmatched bases: 7. The germline gives CDR1 SGHRS, CDR2 YFSETQ. For the CDR3, the DNA is TGCGCCAGCTTCAGACAGGGTGAAGATACGCAGTATTTT. Its protein product is CASFRQGEDTQYF.

The J gene is TRBJ1-6, the V gene TRBV19, with unresolved D. This CDR3 contains 10 residues. Trimming took 9 bases from V and 7 from J, leaving 4 bases between them. Germline V gene data show CDR1 as LNHDA and CDR2 as SQIVND (reference sequence). The CDR3 spells CASKNSPLHF. DNA of the CDR3: TGTGCCAGCAAAAATTCACCCCTCCACTTT.

V usage is TRBV6-6 and J usage is TRBJ2-7; TRBD2 matches 7 bases. The CDR3 has 16 residues. Germline V CDR1 and CDR2: MNHNY, SVGAGI (reference sequence). V shed 5 bases, J shed 4 bases, and the junction held 14 bases outside the gene matches. CDR3 coding DNA: TGTGCCAGCAGTCTCCACGGGGGGAGCGGGGCATACGAGCAGTACTTC. Its translation is CASSLHGGSGAYEQYF.

The rearrangement joins TRBV11-3 to TRBJ1-1; 7 bases agree with TRBD1. This CDR3 is 14 amino acids long. Germline V gives CDR1 SGHNT, CDR2 YENEEA. V was clipped by 4 bases and J by 5 bases; unmatched bases: 7. CDR3 residues: CASSSGTVGTEAFF. The CDR3 bases are TGTGCCAGCAGCTCAGGGACAGTGGGAACTGAAGCTTTCTTT. Looking up the rest from reference TRBV11-3 and TRBJ1-1 gives the full variable domain: EAGVVQSPRYKIIEKKQPVAFWCNPISGHNTLYWYLQNLGQGPELLIRYENEEAVDDSQLPKDRFSAERLKGVDSTLKIQPAELGDSAVYLCASSSGTVGTEAFFGQGTRLTVV.

This rearrangement joins TRBV11-3 to TRBJ2-5; 12 nucleotides line up with TRBD2. The J segment lost 5 bases and the V segment lost 0 bases, leaving 16 bases of the junction unmatched. The CDR3 contains 20 residues. Germline assignment: CDR1 SGHNT and CDR2 YENEEA. The CDR3 sequence is CASSLEVGASGRAGEETQYF. DNA of the CDR3: TGTGCCAGCAGCTTAGAGGTCGGAGCTAGCGGGAGGGCGGGTGAGGAGACCCAGTACTTC.

The chain joins TRBV5-4 to TRBJ2-7; 9 bases fit TRBD2. J lost 5 bases, V lost 1 base, and 7 bases had no gene match. Germline-derived CDR1 and CDR2 are SGHNT and YYREEE (reference sequence). The CDR3 is made up of 15 amino acids. The CDR3 DNA follows: TGTGCCAGCAGCTTGAGCCTAGCGGGACGCGACGAGCAGTACTTC. Translating it yields CASSLSLAGRDEQYF.